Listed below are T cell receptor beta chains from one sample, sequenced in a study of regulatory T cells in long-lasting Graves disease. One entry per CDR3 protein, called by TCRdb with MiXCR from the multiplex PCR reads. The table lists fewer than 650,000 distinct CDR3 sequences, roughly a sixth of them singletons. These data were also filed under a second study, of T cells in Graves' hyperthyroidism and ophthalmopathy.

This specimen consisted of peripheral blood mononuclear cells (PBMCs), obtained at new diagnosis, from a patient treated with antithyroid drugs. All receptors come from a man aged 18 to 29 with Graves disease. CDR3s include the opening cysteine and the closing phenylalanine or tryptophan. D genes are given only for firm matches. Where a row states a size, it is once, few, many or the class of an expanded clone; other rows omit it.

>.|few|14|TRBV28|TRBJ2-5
TGTGCCAGCAGTCTTAACCTAGGCCAAGAGACCCAGTACTTC
CASSLNLGQETQYF
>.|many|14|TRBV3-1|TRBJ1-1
TGTGCCAGCAGCCCTGTTGGAGGCAGGGTTGGAGCTTTCTTT
CASSPVGGRVGAFF
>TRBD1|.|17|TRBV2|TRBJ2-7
TGTGCCAGCAGAGTCCGGGACAGGGGCTATAGGTCCTACGAGCAGTACTTC
CASRVRDRGYRSYEQYF
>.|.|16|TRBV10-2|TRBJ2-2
TGCGCCAGCAGTGATCCCCCCCGGGAGAGGACCGGGGAGCTGTTTTTT
CASSDPPRERTGELFF
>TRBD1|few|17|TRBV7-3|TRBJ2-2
TGTGCCAGCAGCTCAGGCCCAGGGGGTCCGAACACCGGGGAGCTGTTTTTT
CASSSGPGGPNTGELFF
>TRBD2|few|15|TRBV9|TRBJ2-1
TGTGCCAGCAGCGTCCTAGCGGATCCCTACAATGAGCAGTTCTTC
CASSVLADPYNEQFF
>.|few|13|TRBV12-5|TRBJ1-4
TGTGCTAGTGGTTCCCTAATTAATGAAAAACTGTTTTTT
CASGSLINEKLFF
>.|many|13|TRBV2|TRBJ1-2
TGTGCCAGCAGTGTTCAGGGAGGGTATGGCTACACCTTC
CASSVQGGYGYTF
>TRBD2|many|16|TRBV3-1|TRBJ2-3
TGTGCCAGCAGCCGTAGCGGGAGCTCTAGCACAGATACGCAGTATTTT
CASSRSGSSSTDTQYF
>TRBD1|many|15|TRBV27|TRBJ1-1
TGTGCCAGCATCGGACAGGGGGCGTTTGTCACTGAAGCTTTCTTT
CASIGQGAFVTEAFF
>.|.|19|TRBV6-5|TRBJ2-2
TGTGCCAGCAGTTACCTCATACAATTTGGGTCGCTGAACACCGGGGAGCTGTTTTTT
CASSYLIQFGSLNTGELFF
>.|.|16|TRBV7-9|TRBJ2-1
TGTGCCAGCATCCCGGGGGGACAGAGCTCCTACAATGAGCAGTTCTTC
CASIPGGQSSYNEQFF
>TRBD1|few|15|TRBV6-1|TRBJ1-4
TGTGCCAGCAGAGTTTTCAGGGGGTTAAATGAAAAACTGTTTTTT
CASRVFRGLNEKLFF
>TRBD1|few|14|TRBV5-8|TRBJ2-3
TGTGCCAGCACCCTGGTAGGGGGCCCAGATACGCAGTATTTT
CASTLVGGPDTQYF
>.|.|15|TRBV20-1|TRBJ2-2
TGCAGCGCTCGAAGACCGGGCCCAAGCACCGGGGAGCTGTTTTTT
CSARRPGPSTGELFF
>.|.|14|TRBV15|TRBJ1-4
TGTGCCACCAGTATCAGGGGAGGTGACGAAAAACTGTTTTTT
CATSIRGGDEKLFF
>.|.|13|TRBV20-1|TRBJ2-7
TGCAGTGCTAGGCCAGGGTGGTCCTACGAGCAGTACTTC
CSARPGWSYEQYF
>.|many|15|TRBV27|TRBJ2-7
TGTGCCAGCAGTCTCAGACTAGTGAGTGGCTACGAGCAGTACTTC
CASSLRLVSGYEQYF
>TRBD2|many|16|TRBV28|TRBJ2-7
TGTGCCAGCAGGACGTTGGGATCCCGGGAGGGCTACGAGCAGTACTTC
CASRTLGSREGYEQYF
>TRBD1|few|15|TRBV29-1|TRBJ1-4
TGCAGCGTTGAAATCGGGTGGGACAGCGGTGAAAAACTGTTTTTT
CSVEIGWDSGEKLFF
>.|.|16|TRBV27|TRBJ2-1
TGTGCCAGCAGTTTAAAGGCGGGGAGCTCCTACAATGAGCAGTTCTTC
CASSLKAGSSYNEQFF
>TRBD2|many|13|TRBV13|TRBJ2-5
TGTGCCAGCAGCGCGACCGGGAGGGGGACCCAGTACTTC
CASSATGRGTQYF
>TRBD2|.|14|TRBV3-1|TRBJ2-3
TGTGCCAGCCAACTAGCGGGAAGGTCGGATACGCAGTATTTT
CASQLAGRSDTQYF
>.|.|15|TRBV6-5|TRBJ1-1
TGTGCCAGCAGTTACTCAAGGGTACTTAACACTGAAGCTTTCTTT
CASSYSRVLNTEAFF
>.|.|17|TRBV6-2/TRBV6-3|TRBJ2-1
TGTGCCAGCAGTTTCCCACTTGGCGGAGGGGGGTACAATGAGCAGTTCTTC
CASSFPLGGGGYNEQFF
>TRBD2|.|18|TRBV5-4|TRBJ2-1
TGTGCCAGCAGCCCTGGGACTAGCGGTTCTAGCTCCTACAATGAGCAGTTCTTC
CASSPGTSGSSSYNEQFF
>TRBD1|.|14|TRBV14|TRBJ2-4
TGTGCCAGCAGCCAAGGGGGACAGCAAAACATTCAGTACTTC
CASSQGGQQNIQYF
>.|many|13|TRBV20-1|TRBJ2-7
TGCAGTGCTGCCGTCGACAGCTCCTACGAGCAGTACTTC
CSAAVDSSYEQYF
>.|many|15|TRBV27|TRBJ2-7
TGTGCCAGCAGACGACCGGGGGCCCCGACCTACGAGCAGTACTTC
CASRRPGAPTYEQYF
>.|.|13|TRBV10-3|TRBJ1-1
TGTGCCATCAGTGAGTCGTGGGACACTGAAGCTTTCTTT
CAISESWDTEAFF
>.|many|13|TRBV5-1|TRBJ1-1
TGCGCCAGCAGCCATGGATCGAACACTGAAGCTTTCTTT
CASSHGSNTEAFF
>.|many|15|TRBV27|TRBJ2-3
TGTGCCAGCAGGTTTTGGGCCGGAATGACAGATACGCAGTATTTT
CASRFWAGMTDTQYF
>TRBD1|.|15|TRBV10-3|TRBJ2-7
TGTGCCATCAGTGAGCCCAACAGGGGGCTCGGCGAGCAGTACTTC
CAISEPNRGLGEQYF
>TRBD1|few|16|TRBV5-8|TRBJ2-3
TGTGCCAGCAGCTTGGGCCTTGGGACAGCGACAGATACGCAGTATTTT
CASSLGLGTATDTQYF
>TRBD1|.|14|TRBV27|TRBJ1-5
TGTGCCAGCAGTTTATCACAGGGGTTTGAGCCCCAGCATTTT
CASSLSQGFEPQHF
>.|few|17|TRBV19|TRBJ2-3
TGTGCCAGTAGCCTCACCCCGCGGTTCCCGGAACTGGATACGCAGTATTTT
CASSLTPRFPELDTQYF
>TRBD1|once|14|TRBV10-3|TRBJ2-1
TGTGCCATCAACGGACAGGGGGCGAAGAATGAGCAGTTCTTC
CAINGQGAKNEQFF
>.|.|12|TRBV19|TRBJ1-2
TGTGCCAGTAGTATTAAAGACTATGGCTACACCTTC
CASSIKDYGYTF
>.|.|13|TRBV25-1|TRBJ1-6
TGTGCCAGCAGTGGCCAGAGGGATTCACCCCTCCACTTT
CASSGQRDSPLHF
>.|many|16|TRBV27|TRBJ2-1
TGTGCCAGCAGTTTATGGGGGTTAACTCCAGGGTATGAGCAGTTCTTC
CASSLWGLTPGYEQFF
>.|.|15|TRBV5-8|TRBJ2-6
TGTGCCAGTGAGTGGGGCTTCTCTGGGGCCAACGTCCTGACTTTC
CASEWGFSGANVLTF
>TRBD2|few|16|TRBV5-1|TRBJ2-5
TGCGCCAGCAGCTTGGCTTCTAGCGGAGGGCAAGAGACCCAGTACTTC
CASSLASSGGQETQYF
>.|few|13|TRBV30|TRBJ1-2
TGTGCCTGGAGGACGGATCCGAACTATGGCTACACCTTC
CAWRTDPNYGYTF
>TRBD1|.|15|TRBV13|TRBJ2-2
TGTGCCAGCAGCTCCGTACAGGGGAAAGCCGGGGAGCTGTTTTTT
CASSSVQGKAGELFF
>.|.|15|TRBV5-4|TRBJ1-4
TGTGCCAGCAGCGAGAGGGGCGGCCTAAATGAAAAACTGTTTTTT
CASSERGGLNEKLFF
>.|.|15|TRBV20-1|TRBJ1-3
TGCAGTGCTAGTTCCATCGGGGGGCCTGGAAACACCATATATTTT
CSASSIGGPGNTIYF
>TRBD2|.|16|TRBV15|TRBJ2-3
TGTGCCACCAGCACACTAGCGGGGGCTAGCACAGATACGCAGTATTTT
CATSTLAGASTDTQYF
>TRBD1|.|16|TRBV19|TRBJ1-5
TGTGCCAGTAGTATATGGGAGGGGACAGTCAATCAGCCCCAGCATTTT
CASSIWEGTVNQPQHF
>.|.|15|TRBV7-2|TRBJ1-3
TGTGCCAGCAGCTTACGCGGCGGGGCAGGAAACACCATATATTTT
CASSLRGGAGNTIYF
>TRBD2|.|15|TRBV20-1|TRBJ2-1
TGCAGTGCTGGTAGCGGGAGGGCCTTTGGCAATGAGCAGTTCTTC
CSAGSGRAFGNEQFF
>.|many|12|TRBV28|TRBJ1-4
TGTGCCAGCACATATCGGGGGGAAAAACTGTTTTTT
CASTYRGEKLFF
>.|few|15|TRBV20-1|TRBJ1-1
TGCAGTGCCCGCCGCTCTCCCGGCATGAACACTGAAGCTTTCTTT
CSARRSPGMNTEAFF
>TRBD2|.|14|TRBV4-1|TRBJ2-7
TGCGCCAGCAGCCAAGTTACGGGAGGCTACGAGCAGTACTTC
CASSQVTGGYEQYF
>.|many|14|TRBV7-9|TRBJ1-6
TGTGCCAGCAGCTGGACAGAGTATAATTCACCCCTCCACTTT
CASSWTEYNSPLHF
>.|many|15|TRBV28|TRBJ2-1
TGTGCCAGCTCCGACCGACTTGGTTCCTACAATGAGCAGTTCTTC
CASSDRLGSYNEQFF